One and the same sample provided the 10 T cell receptor beta chains below, sequenced in a study of beta chain bispecific antibodies for T cell cancers. Study results and caveats: In these mixed samples, most targeted TRBV reads derived from the leukemia cell line. Versus anti-CD19, anti-TRBV12 exposure cut the TRBV12-3 share of TRBV signal by roughly 99%.

T cells were expanded from blood mononuclear cells for three to four days with anti-CD3 OKT3 or CD3/CD28 beads. TCRdb used MiXCR to reprocess the 5' RACE reads, holding one entry per CDR3 protein. Among roughly 19,000 distinct CDR3 sequences listed, approximately 2% were seen once. These receptors lack a known antigen. The sample consisted of healthy donor T cells cultured with leukemia cells, taken from a culture containing a bispecific antibody targeting TCR Vbeta12. Receptors were obtained from a human donor in good health. Some clones in this sample may be carry-over from other donors' samples.

This clonotype was recorded many times. This chain links TRBV5-1 with TRBJ1-1; 7 bases line up with TRBD1. V was clipped by 0 bases and J by 5 bases; unmatched bases: 10. The CDR3 is 16 amino acids. Germline V CDR1 and CDR2: SGHRS, YFSETQ. CDR3 sequence: CASSLEGALSGTEAFF. CDR3 nucleotides: TGCGCCAGCAGCTTGGAGGGGGCCCTATCGGGGACTGAAGCTTTCTTT.

This clonotype was seen repeatedly, ten times or more. The chain joins TRBV7-2 to TRBJ2-5; no clear D. There are 14 residues in the CDR3. V dropped 2 bases and J dropped 1 base, with 8 bases sitting between them. Germline V gene sequence: CDR1 SGHTA, CDR2 FQGNSA. The CDR3 coding sequence is TGTGCCAGCAGCTTATTGCTTATCCAAGAGACCCAGTACTTC. Translating gives CASSLLLIQETQYF.

This clonotype was detected many times. The rearrangement joins TRBV7-3 to TRBJ2-1, with TRBD2 as a possible D gene (7 bases). Between the trimmed V and J ends, which lost 5 bases and 3 bases, there was a span of 17 bases. In germline, CDR1 is SGHTA, CDR2 FQGTGA. This CDR3 has 16 residues. As DNA, the CDR3 is TGTGCCAGCAGCCTGGGGGGGGCTAGCGTCTACAATGAGCAGTTCTTC. This translates into CASSLGGASVYNEQFF.

The table lists this clonotype with many counts. The V and J genes are TRBV2 and TRBJ2-2; D is ambiguous. The CDR3 contains 14 residues. From germline, CDR1 is SNHLY and CDR2 FYNNEI. V was clipped by 7 bases and J by 2 bases, with 11 bases between them. Here the CDR3 DNA reads TGTGCCAGCATCCCGACGGTAAACACCGGGGAGCTGTTTTTT. Translated, it gives CASIPTVNTGELFF. Supplemented by reference TRBV2 and TRBJ2-2, the full variable domain reads EPEVTQTPSHQVTQMGQEVILRCVPISNHLYFYWYRQILGQKVEFLVSFYNNEISEKSEIFDDQFSVERPDGSNFTLKIRSTKLEDSAMYFCASIPTVNTGELFFGEGSRLTVL.

By share of the sample, this clonotype is medium-sized. This chain links TRBV19 with TRBJ1-5; 7 nucleotides line up with TRBD1. Germline loops: CDR1 LNHDA, CDR2 SQIVND (reference sequence). There are 13 residues in the CDR3. J was trimmed by 4 bases and V by 6 bases; bases with no gene match: 3. The CDR3 region is CASRGTANQPQHF. The CDR3 DNA sequence: TGTGCCAGTAGGGGGACAGCAAATCAGCCCCAGCATTTT.

There are many counts of this clonotype. The chain joins TRBV28 to TRBJ2-7, with a tentative D call TRBD1 (6 bases). From germline, CDR1 is MDHEN and CDR2 SYDVKM. V shed 7 bases and J shed 0 bases, with 22 bases lying between them. The CDR3 spans 17 residues. The CDR3 here is CASKGRRPGHSSYEQYF. In nucleotides, the CDR3 is TGTGCCAGCAAAGGACGTCGACCGGGACATAGCTCCTACGAGCAGTACTTC.

Many counts were recorded for this clonotype. The rearrangement joins TRBV28 to TRBJ2-1; weak D call: TRBD2 (6 bases). Germline V gives CDR1 MDHEN, CDR2 SYDVKM. The CDR3 contains 15 residues. Between the trimmed V and J ends, which lost 6 bases and 0 bases, there was a span of 12 bases. CDR3 loop: CASSRTSSSYNEQFF. The CDR3 nucleotides read TGTGCCAGCAGCCGAACTAGCAGCTCCTACAATGAGCAGTTCTTC.

This clonotype was observed at least ten times. This chain connects TRBV20-1 to TRBJ2-5, with D maybe TRBD2 (6 bases). V was clipped by 0 bases and J by 1 base, with 18 bases between them. The CDR3 contains 17 residues. Germline CDR1 and CDR2: DFQATT and SNEGSKA (reference sequence). The CDR3 loop is CSARDYGTGEPQETQYF. Here the CDR3 DNA reads TGCAGTGCTAGAGATTATGGAACGGGGGAGCCCCAAGAGACCCAGTACTTC.

This clonotype was counted many times. This chain links TRBV28 with TRBJ2-3; D may be TRBD2 (5 bases). The CDR3 runs to 17 residues. Germline CDR1 and CDR2: MDHEN and SYDVKM. V was clipped by 5 bases and J by 2 bases, with 20 bases between them. The DNA for the CDR3 is TGTGCCAGCAGTACACTAAGCGGCGGGCTATTCACAGATACGCAGTATTTT. Its protein product is CASSTLSGGLFTDTQYF.

This clonotype was observed many times. This rearrangement joins TRBV11-2 to TRBJ2-7, with 7 nucleotides matching TRBD2. Germline V gives CDR1 SGHAT, CDR2 FQNNGV. The CDR3 spans 16 residues. V lost 3 bases and J lost 3; bases outside the gene matches: 11. The chain's CDR3 is CASSLTPKAGVYEQYF. CDR3 DNA: TGTGCCAGCAGCTTGACCCCCAAGGCGGGGGTCTACGAGCAGTACTTC.